This TCR beta chain was retrieved from a study of blood T cell repertoires in COVID-19. In the study overall: Sample material is recorded as cDNA or gDNA derived from T cells, B-cell-depleted T cells, or PBMCs.

Clinical histories supplied by participants themselves formed the basis of cohort assignment. Recovered status applied to Cohort 3 donors who had two consecutive negative PCRs. It also applied to those with clearance or with symptom resolution. Original processing methods: Cell counts per sample came from amplifying reference gene primers. TCRdb's copy holds only in-frame clones and misses some; the assay was immunoSEQ multiplex PCR. That table gives V, J and clone size, and the DNA gave D and trimming. The sample records over 200,000 clones, about nine tenths being singletons. V was pared by 4 bases and J by 2 bases, with 11 bases between. The CDR3 spans 14 residues. Germline V lookup: CDR1 SGHRS, CDR2 YFSETQ.

V gene TRBV5-1 combines with J gene TRBJ2-3, with D possibly being TRBD1 (6 bases). The sample comprised PBMCs or T cells enriched from blood (not recorded which). The source is a man between 25 and 39 years old who had recovered from COVID-19. This CDR3 is CASSLGQSTDTQYF. DNA of the CDR3: TGCGCCAGCAGCCTTGGACAGTCCACAGATACGCAGTATTTT.